The sequence of this TCR beta chain was determined in a study of shared clonotypes between healthy human individuals (dated by TCRdb to about 2020). Study-wide context: The cohort included three men and a couple of women between 18 and 49 years of age. For each donor, CD4 naive and CD4 memory were each run on three plates, CD8 naive on two plates, and CD8 memory on one plate. Blood TCR repertoires of a handful of healthy adults were deeply sequenced to estimate repertoire size and the extent of clonotype sharing between individuals. To increase sequencing depth and limit assay-specific biases, TCR repertoire library preparation and sequencing were carried out by different laboratories using diverse techniques. Each donor's leukapheresis produced roughly between roughly 0.9 and 8.9 billion PBMCs.

For this clone: Its recognized antigen is unknown. Base-call qualities are not available, and no considerably larger clone is one nucleotide away.

TCR CDR3 regions were amplified from genomic DNA by multiplex PCR using the deep immunoSEQ assay. Genomic DNA extracted from each cell subset was distributed evenly over all wells of several immunoSEQ 96-well plates, and each plate served as one replicate. For sorted subsets, each replicate PCR was loaded with roughly 200 ng genomic DNA, equivalent to 30,000 to 35,000 T cell genomes. The purified libraries were quantified using a Qubit 3.0 fluorometer, sized with a Bioanalyzer 2100, and then quantified again using the KAPA Library Quantification kit. Each immunoSEQ 96-well plate was sequenced on its own single-read 150-cycle Illumina NextSeq 550 flow cell. As for the original processing: Because the immunoSEQ output held only junctional sequences and lacked quality scores, the filtering could not match the filtering applied to full-length reads. To assign V/J genes and CDR3, sequences were annotated using PyIR, a Python wrapper for IgBLAST v1.9, with IMGT germline references. Reads with weak V/J assignments (E-value above 1e-6), missing CDR3, stop codons, out-of-frame junctions, or ambiguous translated residues were removed. V3J clonotypes were defined by identical inferred V gene, J gene, and CDR3 amino acid sequence. Percentage overlap between repertoires was calculated by dividing the number of shared unique clonotypes by the size of the smaller repertoire. Repertoire richness was assessed with RTK rarefaction, the Chao1 estimator, and Recon v2.1 estimates of unobserved clonotypes. Generation probabilities for all TCRbeta clonotypes obtained by the gDNA method from four donors were computed using OLGA. Here the immuneACCESS table is served through TCRdb, limited to in-frame sequences with V and J called. Missing clones are a known gap in these copies; in checked studies unresolved V genes cover under half, and the rest lacks a known reason. The V and J calls and the clone size are those of that table, but D and trimming were determined from the DNA. The sample profile shows hundreds of thousands of clones; 97% of them were found once. The ten largest make up about 0.057% of the sample.

The paper as a whole reports these results and caveats: Because the study included a small number of donors, the genetic and exposure-history diversity represented was limited. Even with the large sequencing depth, rarefaction of the sorted-subset datasets indicated that sequencing was incomplete. Sampling was restricted to blood, and TCR repertoires in tissues likely differ from the TCR repertoires found in blood. Estimated clonotype richness was generally larger for naive than for memory subsets. Pairwise subsampling indicated that sequencing depth was expected to affect the degree of clonotype sharing among donors. Around 5% of naive CD4, roughly 3.6% of naive CD8, approximately 2% of memory CD4, and around 0.4% of memory CD8 clonotypes were shared across a few donors. Clonotypes shared by all four sorted-subset donors showed higher generation probabilities than non-shared clonotypes.

The CDR3 sequence holds 13 residues, the cysteine and phenylalanine included. The retained sequence is limited to the CDR3, 39 bases, with the frame set at the first base. The V end loses 6 bases and the J end loses 7 bases, and a stretch of 13 bases separates them. From the germline V gene, CDR1 is MDHEN and CDR2 is SYDVKM. Donors were healthy HIV-negative adults with no recently reported acute infections or vaccinations. Every donor was a Caucasian adult living in Nashville, Tennessee, USA. CD4+ T cells were enriched by magnetic negative selection; naive cells were then positively selected on CD45RA, and the negative fraction formed the memory subset. Blood was obtained by leukapheresis, after which PBMCs were separated by Ficoll-Histopaque density gradient centrifugation and cryopreserved in liquid nitrogen vapor phase. Analytical flow cytometry was used to check the purity and quantity of every magnetically sorted T cell population. Genomic DNA was isolated from every sorted fraction and measured by UV absorbance on a Nanodrop 2000c.

The sample consisted of naive CD4+ T cells sorted from blood. This sample's cell subset or site label indicates: CD45RA+ positively selected. The receptor's source is a woman under 40 in good health. This receptor chain uses TRBV28 and TRBJ1-5, with an unclear D gene assignment. The DNA reads as follows: TGTGCCAGCAGGGAAGGCGTGGGCCAGCCCCAGCATTTT. Translated, this is CASREGVGQPQHF. The CDR3 plus the reference TRBV28 and TRBJ1-5 genes for the other parts give the full variable domain: DVKVTQSSRYLVKRTGEKVFLECVQDMDHENMFWYRQDPGLGLRLIYFSYDVKMKEKGDIPEGYSVSREKKERFSLILESASTNQTSMYLCASREGVGQPQHFGDGTRLSIL.